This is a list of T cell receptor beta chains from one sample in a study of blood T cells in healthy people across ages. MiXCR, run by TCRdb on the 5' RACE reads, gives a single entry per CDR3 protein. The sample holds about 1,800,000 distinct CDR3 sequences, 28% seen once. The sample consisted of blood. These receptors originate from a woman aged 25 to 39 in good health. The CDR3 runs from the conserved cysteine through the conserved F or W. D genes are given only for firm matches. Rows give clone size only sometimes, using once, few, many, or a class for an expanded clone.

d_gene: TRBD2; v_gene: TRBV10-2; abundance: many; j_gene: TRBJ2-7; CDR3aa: CAAWEREDYEQYF; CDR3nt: TGCGCCGCCTGGGAGCGGGAGGACTACGAGCAGTACTTC
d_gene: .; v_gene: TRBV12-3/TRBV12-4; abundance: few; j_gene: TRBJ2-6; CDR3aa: CASQVNSGANVLTF; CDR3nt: TGTGCCAGCCAAGTGAACTCTGGGGCCAACGTCCTGACTTTC
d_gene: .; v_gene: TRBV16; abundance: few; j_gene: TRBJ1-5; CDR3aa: CASSQMEGVQPQHF; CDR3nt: TGTGCCAGCAGCCAAATGGAGGGAGTACAGCCCCAGCATTTT
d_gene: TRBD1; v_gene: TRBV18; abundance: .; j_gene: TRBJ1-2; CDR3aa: CASSPSGGRYTF; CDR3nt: TGTGCCAGCTCACCCTCAGGGGGCCGCTACACCTTC
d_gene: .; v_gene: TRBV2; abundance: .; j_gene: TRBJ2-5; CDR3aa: CASSELPGETQYF; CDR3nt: TGTGCCAGCAGTGAACTCCCCGGGGAGACCCAGTACTTC
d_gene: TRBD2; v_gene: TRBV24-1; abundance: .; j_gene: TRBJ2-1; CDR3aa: CATSDPSGTYNEQFF; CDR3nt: TGTGCCACCAGTGATCCTAGCGGGACTTACAATGAGCAGTTCTTC
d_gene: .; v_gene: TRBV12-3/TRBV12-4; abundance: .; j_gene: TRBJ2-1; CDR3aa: CASSEGNSLPYNEQFF; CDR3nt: TGTGCCAGCAGCGAAGGAAATAGCCTGCCCTACAATGAGCAGTTCTTC
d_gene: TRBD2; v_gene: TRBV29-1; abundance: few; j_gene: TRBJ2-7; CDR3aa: CSVEGRLAGGTYEQYF; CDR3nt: TGCAGCGTTGAAGGTAGACTAGCGGGAGGGACCTACGAGCAGTACTTC
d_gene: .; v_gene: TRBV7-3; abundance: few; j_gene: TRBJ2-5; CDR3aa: CASSLTLGGEQYF; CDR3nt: TGTGCCAGCAGCTTAACGCTGGGCGGTGAGCAGTACTTC
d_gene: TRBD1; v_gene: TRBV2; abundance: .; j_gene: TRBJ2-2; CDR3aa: CAIIGQGDSGELFF; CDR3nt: TGTGCCATTATTGGACAGGGAGATTCCGGGGAGCTGTTTTTT
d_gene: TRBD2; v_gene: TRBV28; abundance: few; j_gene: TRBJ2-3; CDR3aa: CSSSLERGGTDTQYF; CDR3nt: TGTTCCAGCAGTTTGGAGCGGGGGGGCACAGATACGCAGTATTTT
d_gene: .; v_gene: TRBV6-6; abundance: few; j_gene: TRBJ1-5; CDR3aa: CASSLGDRGSSNRPQHF; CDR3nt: TGTGCCAGCAGTCTCGGGGACCGAGGATCCAGCAATCGGCCCCAGCATTTT
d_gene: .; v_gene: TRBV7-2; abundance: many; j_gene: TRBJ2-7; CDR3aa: CASSGDPYGASVNEQYF; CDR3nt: TGTGCCAGCAGCGGAGACCCCTACGGGGCTAGCGTCAACGAGCAGTACTTC
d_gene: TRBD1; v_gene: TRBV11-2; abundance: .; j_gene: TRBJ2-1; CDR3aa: CASSLRDRVNEQFF; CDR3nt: TGTGCCAGTAGCCTTCGGGACAGGGTGAATGAGCAGTTCTTT
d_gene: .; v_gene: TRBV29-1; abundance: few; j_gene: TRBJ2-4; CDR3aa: CSVQGTAGRYF; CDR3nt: TGCAGCGTCCAGGGGACGGCGGGGAGGTACTTC
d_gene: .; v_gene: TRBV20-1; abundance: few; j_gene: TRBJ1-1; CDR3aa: CSAEAGGTEAFF; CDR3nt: TGCAGTGCCGAGGCGGGGGGCACTGAAGCTTTCTTT
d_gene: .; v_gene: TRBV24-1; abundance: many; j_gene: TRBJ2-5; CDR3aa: CAASWDGEETQYF; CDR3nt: TGTGCCGCCTCTTGGGACGGCGAGGAGACCCAGTACTTC
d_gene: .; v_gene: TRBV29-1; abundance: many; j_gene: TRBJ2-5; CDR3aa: CSAAPKRETQYF; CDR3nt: TGCAGCGCGGCCCCCAAAAGGGAGACCCAGTACTTC
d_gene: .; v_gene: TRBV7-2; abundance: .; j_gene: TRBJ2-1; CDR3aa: CASSPGRHRYNEQFF; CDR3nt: TGTGCCAGCAGCCCAGGCAGGCACCGCTACAATGAGCAGTTCTTC
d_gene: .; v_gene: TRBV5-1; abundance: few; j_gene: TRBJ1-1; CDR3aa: CASSLEDQNTEAFF; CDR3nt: TGCGCCAGCAGCTTGGAGGACCAGAACACTGAAGCTTTCTTT
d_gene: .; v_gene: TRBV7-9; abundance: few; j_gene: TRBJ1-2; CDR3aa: CASSLDVSKGYTF; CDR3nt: TGTGCCAGCAGCTTAGACGTTAGTAAAGGCTACACCTTC
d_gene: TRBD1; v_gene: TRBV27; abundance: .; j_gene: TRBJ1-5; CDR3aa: CASSSNRGLSNQPQHF; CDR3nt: TGTGCCAGCAGTTCCAACAGGGGGCTAAGCAATCAGCCCCAGCATTTT
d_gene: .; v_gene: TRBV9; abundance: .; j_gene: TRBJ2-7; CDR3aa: CASSVGLDGYEQYF; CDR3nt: TGTGCCAGCAGCGTCGGCCTGGACGGCTACGAGCAGTACTTC
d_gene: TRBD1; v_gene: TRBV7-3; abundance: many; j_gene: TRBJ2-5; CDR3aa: CASSPRQGLGETQYF; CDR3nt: TGTGCCAGCAGCCCAAGACAGGGCTTGGGAGAGACCCAGTACTTC
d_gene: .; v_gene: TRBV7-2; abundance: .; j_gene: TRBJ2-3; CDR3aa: CTSSHGTRGDTQYF; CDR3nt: TGTACCAGCAGCCACGGGACCCGAGGTGATACGCAGTATTTT
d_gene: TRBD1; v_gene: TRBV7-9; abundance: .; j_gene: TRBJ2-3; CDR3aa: CASRPGQRGDTQYF; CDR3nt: TGTGCCAGCAGACCGGGACAGAGAGGAGATACGCAGTATTTT
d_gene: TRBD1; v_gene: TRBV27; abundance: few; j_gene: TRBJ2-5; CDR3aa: CASSRDRDQTQYF; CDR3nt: TGTGCCAGCTCCCGGGACAGGGACCAGACCCAGTACTTC
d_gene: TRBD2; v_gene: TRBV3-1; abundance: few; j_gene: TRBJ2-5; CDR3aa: CASSQIGRGEETQYF; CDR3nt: TGTGCCAGCAGCCAAATCGGTCGGGGGGAAGAGACCCAGTACTTC
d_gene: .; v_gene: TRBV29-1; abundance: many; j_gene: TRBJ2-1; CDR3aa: CSVTMGGGYNEQFF; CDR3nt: TGCAGCGTTACGATGGGTGGAGGGTACAATGAGCAGTTCTTC
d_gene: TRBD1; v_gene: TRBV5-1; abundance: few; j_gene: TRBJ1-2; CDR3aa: CARPGQGANYGYTF; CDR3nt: TGCGCCAGGCCAGGACAGGGGGCTAACTATGGCTACACCTTC
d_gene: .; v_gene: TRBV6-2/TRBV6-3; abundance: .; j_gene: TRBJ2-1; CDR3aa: CASVRGDGLNKNEQFF; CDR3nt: TGTGCCAGCGTTAGGGGGGACGGGTTGAATAAGAATGAGCAGTTCTTC
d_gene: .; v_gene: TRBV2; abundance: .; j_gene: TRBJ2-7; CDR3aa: CASSQDRRPAYEQYF; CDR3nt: TGTGCCAGCAGCCAAGACAGGAGGCCCGCCTACGAGCAGTACTTC
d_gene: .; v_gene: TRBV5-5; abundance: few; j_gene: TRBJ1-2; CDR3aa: CASSWDGANYGYTF; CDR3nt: TGTGCCAGCAGCTGGGACGGGGCTAACTATGGCTACACCTTC
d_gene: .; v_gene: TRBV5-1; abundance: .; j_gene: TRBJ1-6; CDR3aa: CASSLAPAGNGSPLHF; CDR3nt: TGCGCCAGCAGCTTGGCCCCGGCAGGGAACGGGTCACCCCTCCACTTT
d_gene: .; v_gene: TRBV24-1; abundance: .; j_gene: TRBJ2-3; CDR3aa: CATSDPDGGGRDTQYF; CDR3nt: TGTGCCACCAGTGACCCGGACGGTGGGGGAAGGGATACGCAGTATTTT
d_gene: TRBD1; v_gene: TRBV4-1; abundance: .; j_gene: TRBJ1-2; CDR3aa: CASSQGAEGAYGYTF; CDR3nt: TGCGCCAGCAGCCAAGGAGCCGAGGGGGCCTATGGCTACACCTTC
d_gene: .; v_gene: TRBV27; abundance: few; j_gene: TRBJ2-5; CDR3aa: CASSLRSGLGETQYF; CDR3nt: TGTGCCAGCAGTTTAAGGAGTGGATTAGGAGAGACCCAGTACTTC
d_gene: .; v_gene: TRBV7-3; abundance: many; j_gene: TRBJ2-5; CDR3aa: CASSPSGGPQGTQYF; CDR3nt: TGTGCCAGCAGCCCATCCGGGGGGCCCCAAGGGACCCAGTACTTC
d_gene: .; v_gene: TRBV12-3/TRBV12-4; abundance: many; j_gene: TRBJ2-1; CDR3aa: CASTTLPPGAYYNEQFF; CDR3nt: TGTGCCAGCACCACCTTGCCCCCGGGGGCTTACTACAATGAGCAGTTCTTC
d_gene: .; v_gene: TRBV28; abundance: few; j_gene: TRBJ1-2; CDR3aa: CASSPSTVGYTF; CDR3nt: TGTGCCAGCAGTCCTTCGACAGTTGGCTACACCTTC
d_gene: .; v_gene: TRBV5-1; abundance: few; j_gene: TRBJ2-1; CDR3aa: CASSLRTDSSYNEQFF; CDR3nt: TGCGCCAGCAGCTTGCGGACGGATAGCTCCTACAATGAGCAGTTCTTC
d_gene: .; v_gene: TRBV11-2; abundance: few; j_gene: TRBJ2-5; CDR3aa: CASSPRFETQYF; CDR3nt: TGTGCCAGCAGCCCCCGTTTTGAGACCCAGTACTTC
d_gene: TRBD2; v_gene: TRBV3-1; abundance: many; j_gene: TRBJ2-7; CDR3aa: CASSQRTSGSYEQYF; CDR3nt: TGTGCCAGCAGTCAAAGGACTAGCGGTTCCTACGAGCAGTACTTC
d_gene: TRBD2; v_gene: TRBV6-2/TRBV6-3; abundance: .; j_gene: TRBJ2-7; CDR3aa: CASSRLAGSDEQYF; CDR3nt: TGTGCCAGCAGTAGACTAGCGGGAAGCGACGAGCAGTACTTC
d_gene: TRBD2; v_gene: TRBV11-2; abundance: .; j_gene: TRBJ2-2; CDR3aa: CASSIGVAGGGPGELFF; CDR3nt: TGTGCCAGCAGCATAGGAGTAGCGGGCGGAGGTCCCGGGGAGCTGTTTTTT
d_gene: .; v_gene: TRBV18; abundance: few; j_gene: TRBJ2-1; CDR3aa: CASAPLGYNEQFF; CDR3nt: TGTGCCAGCGCACCTTTGGGATACAATGAGCAGTTCTTC
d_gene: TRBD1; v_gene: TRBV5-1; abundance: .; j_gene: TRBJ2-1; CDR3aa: CASSHQDRGNEQFF; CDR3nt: TGCGCCAGCAGTCACCAGGACAGGGGGAATGAGCAGTTCTTC
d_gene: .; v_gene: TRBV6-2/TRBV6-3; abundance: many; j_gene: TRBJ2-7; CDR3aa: CASSETAQSSYEQYF; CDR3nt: TGTGCCAGCAGCGAGACTGCCCAAAGTAGCTACGAGCAGTACTTC
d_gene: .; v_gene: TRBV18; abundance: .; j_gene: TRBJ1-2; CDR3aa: CASSALPDVGAQVDGYTF; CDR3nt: TGTGCCAGCTCAGCACTTCCGGACGTGGGGGCGCAGGTTGATGGCTACACCTTC
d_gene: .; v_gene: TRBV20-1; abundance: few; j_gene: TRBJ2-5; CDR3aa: CSAKPFGRWETQYF; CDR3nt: TGCAGTGCCAAACCCTTCGGGCGGTGGGAGACCCAGTACTTC
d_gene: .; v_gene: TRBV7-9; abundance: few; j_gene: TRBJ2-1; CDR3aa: CASSLSLSVIGNEQFF; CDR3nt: TGTGCCAGCAGCTTATCCCTGAGCGTTATTGGCAATGAGCAGTTCTTC
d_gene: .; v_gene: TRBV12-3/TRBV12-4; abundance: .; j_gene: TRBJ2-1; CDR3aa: CATSDRRGDLPSRFFDEQFF; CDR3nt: TGTGCCACCAGTGATAGGAGGGGGGATCTTCCCTCCCGATTCTTCGATGAGCAGTTCTTC
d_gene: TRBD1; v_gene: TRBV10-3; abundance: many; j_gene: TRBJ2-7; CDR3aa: CAIRGGTGSYEQYF; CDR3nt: TGTGCCATCAGGGGCGGGACAGGGAGCTACGAGCAGTACTTC
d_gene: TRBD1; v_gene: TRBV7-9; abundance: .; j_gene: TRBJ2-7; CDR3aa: CASSAYRGYYEQYF; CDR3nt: TGTGCCAGCAGCGCTTACAGGGGCTACTACGAGCAGTACTTC
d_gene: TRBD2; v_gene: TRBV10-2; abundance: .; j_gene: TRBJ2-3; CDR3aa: CASSEVPASGTADTQYF; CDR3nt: TGCGCCAGCAGTGAAGTACCGGCTAGCGGGACCGCGGATACGCAGTATTTT
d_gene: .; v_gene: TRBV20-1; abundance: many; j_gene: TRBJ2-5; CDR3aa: CSAPRGSVEGWETQYF; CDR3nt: TGCAGTGCCCCGAGGGGGAGCGTAGAGGGGTGGGAGACCCAGTACTTC
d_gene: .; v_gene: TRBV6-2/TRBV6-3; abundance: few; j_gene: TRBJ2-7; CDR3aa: CASSLSTRGEQYF; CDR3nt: TGTGCCAGCAGTCTCTCAACGAGGGGCGAGCAGTACTTC